A selection of T cell receptor beta chains follows, all from one sample in a study of molecular identifiers for immune sequencing clone quantification. TCRdb independently ran MiXCR on the PCR reads; one entry per CDR3 protein. Of about 40,000 distinct CDR3 sequences in the sample, around 18% were seen once. The sample comprised naive CD8+ T cells from blood, with Jurkat cell RNA spiked in. The origin of the receptors is a human donor in good health. Some libraries in this study had Jurkat cell RNA spiked in. Both conserved end residues are part of each CDR3. Fields, in order: D gene, CDR3 length, V gene, J gene, clone size, CDR3 protein, CDR3 DNA. D genes are given only for firm matches. Clone size is given for some rows only: seen once, a few or many times, or a class if the clone is expanded.

NA,12,TRBV7-6,TRBJ1-2,many,CASSSDSYGYTF,TGTGCCAGCAGCTCGGACAGCTATGGCTACACCTTC
NA,15,TRBV4-3,TRBJ2-1,few,CASSQGPIRDNEQFF,TGCGCCAGCAGCCAAGGCCCCATCAGGGACAATGAGCAGTTCTTC
NA,16,TRBV4-3,TRBJ2-2,many,CASSQRFAGLSGELFF,TGCGCCAGCAGCCAGCGTTTCGCTGGACTGAGCGGGGAGCTGTTTTTT
NA,12,TRBV28,TRBJ2-7,NA,CASRESSYEQYF,TGTGCCAGCAGGGAGTCTAGCTACGAGCAGTACTTC
TRBD1,15,TRBV13,TRBJ2-3,few,CASSWDSQELGTQYF,TGTGCCAGCAGCTGGGACAGCCAGGAGCTCGGTACGCAGTATTTT
NA,13,TRBV7-6,TRBJ2-1,many,CASSLERRNEQFF,TGTGCCAGCAGCTTAGAGCGCCGAAATGAGCAGTTCTTC
TRBD1,16,TRBV20-1,TRBJ2-2,many,CSARDRTGGRTGELFF,TGCAGTGCTAGAGATCGGACAGGGGGTCGCACCGGGGAGCTGTTTTTT
NA,14,TRBV20-1,TRBJ2-5,many,CSARDRWGLETQYF,TGCAGTGCTAGAGATCGCTGGGGGTTGGAGACCCAGTACTTC
TRBD1,16,TRBV4-2,TRBJ2-7,many,CASSQGVGQGAYEQYF,TGTGCCAGCAGCCAAGGGGTGGGACAGGGGGCCTACGAGCAGTACTTC
TRBD1,19,TRBV10-3,TRBJ1-2,few,CAISEPETGEYETDYGYTF,TGTGCCATCAGTGAGCCTGAGACAGGGGAGTACGAAACGGATTATGGCTACACCTTC
TRBD2,15,TRBV28,TRBJ2-7,many,CASTLRTSVAYEQYF,TGTGCCAGCACCCTTCGCACTAGCGTGGCCTACGAGCAGTACTTC
NA,12,TRBV6-2/TRBV6-3,TRBJ2-7,many,CASSRRAYEQYF,TGTGCCAGCAGCAGGCGCGCCTACGAGCAGTACTTC
NA,13,TRBV27,TRBJ2-7,many,CASSPYLATEQYF,TGTGCCAGCAGTCCCTATCTGGCGACCGAGCAGTACTTC
TRBD1,14,TRBV4-1,TRBJ2-7,NA,CASKLGQGAYEQYF,TGCGCCAGCAAGCTGGGACAGGGGGCCTACGAGCAGTACTTC
NA,13,TRBV28,TRBJ2-7,NA,CASSWQRFYEQYF,TGTGCCAGCAGTTGGCAGAGATTCTACGAGCAGTACTTC
NA,12,TRBV29-1,TRBJ2-3,many,CSETHESDTQYF,TGCAGCGAAACCCACGAGTCGGATACGCAGTATTTT
NA,15,TRBV12-3/TRBV12-4,TRBJ1-2,many,CASRAAGTTNYGYTF,TGTGCCAGCAGAGCGGCCGGGACAACTAACTATGGCTACACCTTC
NA,15,TRBV28,TRBJ2-2,many,CASSLWAGNTGELFF,TGTGCCAGCAGTTTATGGGCAGGGAACACCGGGGAGCTGTTTTTT
TRBD2,19,TRBV5-1,TRBJ2-3,many,CASSLDRWGSGPSTDTQYF,TGCGCCAGCAGCTTGGATCGTTGGGGTAGCGGGCCCAGCACAGATACGCAGTATTTT
NA,12,TRBV29-1,TRBJ2-7,few,CSVESNSIEQYF,TGCAGCGTTGAATCTAACTCGATCGAGCAGTACTTC
TRBD1,16,TRBV6-5,TRBJ2-7,many,CASSSPTGTSSYEQYF,TGTGCCAGCAGTTCCCCGACAGGGACGAGCTCCTACGAGCAGTACTTC
NA,12,TRBV20-1,TRBJ2-2,many,CSARDLTGELFF,TGCAGTGCTAGAGACCTGACCGGGGAGCTGTTTTTT
NA,14,TRBV19,TRBJ2-2,NA,CASNNLLNTGELFF,TGTGCCAGTAATAACCTGCTGAACACCGGGGAGCTGTTTTTT
TRBD2,15,TRBV5-5,TRBJ2-3,many,CASSTGTSATDTQYF,TGTGCCAGCAGCACCGGGACTAGCGCGACAGATACGCAGTATTTT
TRBD2,15,TRBV9,TRBJ2-7,many,CASSVATSASYEQYF,TGTGCCAGCAGCGTAGCGACTAGCGCCTCCTACGAGCAGTACTTC
NA,15,TRBV5-1,TRBJ2-7,many,CASSLRRDTTYEQYF,TGCGCCAGCAGCTTACGGCGGGATACTACCTACGAGCAGTACTTC
NA,10,TRBV20-1,TRBJ2-3,many,CSPGADTQYF,TGCAGTCCCGGTGCAGATACGCAGTATTTT
TRBD2,15,TRBV4-3,TRBJ2-3,NA,CASSPGTSFTDTQYF,TGCGCCAGCAGCCCGGGGACTAGCTTCACAGATACGCAGTATTTT